This TCR beta chain was found in a study of long-term antiretroviral therapy in people with HIV. Study outcomes and limitations: Clones expanded before ART dominated the repertoire at all time points.

Treatment of all HIV participants took place in the United States. Per germline, CDR1 KGHSH and CDR2 LQKENI. This CDR3 has 13 amino acids. With 3 bases removed from V and 5 bases from J, the gap between germline ends came to 11 bases. Researchers report immunoSEQ v3.0 was run at survey level. Libraries were prepared by immunoSEQ multiplex PCR; TCRdb keeps only in-frame clonotypes and omits some of them. This sample has 20,000 to 25,000 clones, with 90% to 95% found just once. With respect to this clone: What it recognizes is unknown.

The sequences come from unsorted PBMCs, collected 4.4 years after starting antiretroviral therapy. V gene TRBV18 combines with J gene TRBJ2-7; D is undetermined. This receptor was identified in a woman aged 45 to 65 with HIV. CDR3 in amino acids: CASSPTQFDEQYF. For the CDR3, the DNA is TGTGCCAGCTCACCGACCCAGTTCGACGAGCAGTACTTC.